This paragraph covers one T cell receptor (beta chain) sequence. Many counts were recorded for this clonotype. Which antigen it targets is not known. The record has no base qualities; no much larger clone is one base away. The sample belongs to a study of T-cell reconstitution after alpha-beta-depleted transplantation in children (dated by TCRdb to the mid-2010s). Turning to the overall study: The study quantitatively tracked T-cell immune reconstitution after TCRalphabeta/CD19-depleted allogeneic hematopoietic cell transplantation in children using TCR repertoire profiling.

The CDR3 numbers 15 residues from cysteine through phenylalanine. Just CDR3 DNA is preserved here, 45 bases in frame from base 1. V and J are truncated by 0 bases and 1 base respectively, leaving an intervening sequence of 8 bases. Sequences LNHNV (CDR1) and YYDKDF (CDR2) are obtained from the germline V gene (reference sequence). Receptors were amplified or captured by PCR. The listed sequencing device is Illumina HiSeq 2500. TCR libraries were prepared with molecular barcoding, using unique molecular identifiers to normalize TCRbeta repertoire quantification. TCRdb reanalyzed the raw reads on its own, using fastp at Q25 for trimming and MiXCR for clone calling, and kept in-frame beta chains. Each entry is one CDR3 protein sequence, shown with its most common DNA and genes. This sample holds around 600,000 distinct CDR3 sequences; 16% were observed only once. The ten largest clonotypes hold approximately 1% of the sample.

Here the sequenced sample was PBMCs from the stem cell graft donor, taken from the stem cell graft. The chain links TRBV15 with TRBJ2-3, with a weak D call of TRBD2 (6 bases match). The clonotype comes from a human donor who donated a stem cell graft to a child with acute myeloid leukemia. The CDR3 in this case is CATSRESGGTDTQYF. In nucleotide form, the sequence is TGTGCCACCAGCAGAGAATCGGGGGGCACAGATACGCAGTATTTT. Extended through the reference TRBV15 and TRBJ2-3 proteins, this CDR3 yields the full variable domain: DAMVIQNPRYQVTQFGKPVTLSCSQTLNHNVMYWYQQKSSQAPKLLFHYYDKDFNNEADTPDNFQSRRPNTSFCFLDIRSPGLGDTAMYLCATSRESGGTDTQYFGPGTRLTVL.